The sequence of this TCR beta chain was determined in a study of tumor and adjacent non-tumor tissue in lung cancer. Study-level information: Aged about 31 to 80 years, patients included more than nine men and about 5 women with stage I to III disease. Each sample yielded 4 million to 5 million productive TCRbeta reads on average.

Notes on the study in general: Significantly higher TCR diversity was found in tumor than normal lung. Normal lung showed higher cumulative top 100 clone frequency than tumor.

A note on this clonotype: Its antigen is not known.

Three rounds of nested PCR, following a modified ARM-PCR protocol, produced the TCRbeta library. TCRdb recomputed calls from the multiplex PCR reads with MiXCR, one row per CDR3 protein. The sample has about 140,000 distinct CDR3 sequences, approximately 66% seen once. RNA was extracted from bulk tissue without any cell sorting. The CDR3 spans 15 residues. Germline CDR1 reads GTSNPN; CDR2 reads SVGIG (reference sequence). Trimming at V came to 0 bases and at J to 4 bases, leaving 6 bases not matched to a gene. This chain uses TRBV30 with TRBJ2-3; TRBD1 agrees at 8 bases. Sequenced input: lung tumor tissue. The TCR was taken from a man in his 60s with small cell lung cancer. The CDR3 coding sequence is TGTGCCTGGAGTGTTAGGACAGGGTTAGCAGATACGCAGTATTTT. It codes for CAWSVRTGLADTQYF.